The sequence of this T cell receptor beta chain was determined in a study of T cell repertoires in cytomegalovirus infection. Study context: Indications came from public TCR beta signatures; they pointed to CMV infection and to a matching HLA type. The study's findings and limits: Carriage of CMV together with the relevant HLA was identifiable through cumulative public TCR beta family frequency.

Of note for this clonotype: Its matching antigen is unknown.

TCRdb reanalysed the reads using MiXCR and keeps one entry per CDR3 protein. The table has around 430,000 distinct CDR3 sequences, roughly 42% seen once. Trimming removed 4 bases at V and 3 bases at J, with 7 bases between. Germline lookup yields CDR1 MNHNS and CDR2 SASEGT. The CDR3 runs 12 residues. The J gene is TRBJ2-7, the V gene TRBV6-1; D is undetermined. Sample: cultured PBMCs, taken from culture after CMV antigen stimulation. The source of this sequence is a human donor in good health (CMV status not recorded). Some clones in this sample may be carry-over from other donors' samples. CDR3 residues: CASSVSHYEQYF. CDR3 DNA: TGTGCCAGCAGTGTTTCCCACTACGAGCAGTACTTC.